This T cell receptor beta chain was documented in a study of T cells expressing NK-cell markers. Study-wide results and limits: The study found these clonotypes also leading the CD3+CD56-NKG2C+ fraction in a few donors.

A remark on this clonotype: Its antigen is not identified.

Researchers built TCR beta cDNA using 5'RACE template switching with UMIs. TCRdb re-called the 5' RACE reads; every CDR3 protein appears as one record, without DNA. The clone table shows roughly 280,000 distinct CDR3 sequences, with the ten largest holding approximately 0.39%. The CDR3 covers 15 residues. Germline V gene lookup returns CDR1 DFQATT and CDR2 SNEGSKA (reference sequence). V gene TRBV20-1 combines with J gene TRBJ1-3; TCRdb picks TRBD1, but there is no DNA to check that call. Sequencing was carried out using blood T cells: a sorted CD56 or NKG2C T cell subset, CD4+ or CD8+ T cells, or bulk PBMC T cells (not recorded which). This TCR was sampled from a man between 18 and 29 years old in good health. This CDR3 reads CSARVRRGQGNTIYF.